The 29 T cell receptor beta chains below come from one sample, sequenced in a study of T cell responses to AZD1222 COVID-19 vaccine. Generated by immunoSEQ multiplex PCR, the TCRdb table keeps only in-frame clones and is missing some. Of about 130,000 clones in the sample, about 90% were seen once. Sequencing used peripheral blood, obtained on day 0 of AZD1222 vaccination. These TCRs come from an adult in good health.

The chain carries TRBV3-1 (or the pseudogene TRBV3-2) and TRBJ1-1; 7 nucleotides line up with TRBD1. V gave up 5 bases and J gave up 5 bases; unmatched junction bases: 11. CDR1 and CDR2 from the germline V gene are LGHDT and YNNKEL (reference sequence). The CDR3 is 15 residues long. The CDR3 region is CASSTRGGTGTEAFF. DNA for the CDR3: TGTGCCAGCAGCACCCGAGGGGGCACCGGGACTGAAGCTTTCTTT.

The chain carries TRBV28 and TRBJ1-5; a weak D match, TRBD1 (5 bases). Trimming cost V 5 bases and J 6 bases, with 11 bases left between them. The CDR3 extends over 13 amino acids. Germline V gives CDR1 MDHEN, CDR2 SYDVKM. The DNA of the CDR3 is TGTGCCAGCAGTCGGGACCACCTTCAGCCCCAGCATTTT. Its translation: CASSRDHLQPQHF. Looking up the rest from reference TRBV28 and TRBJ1-5 gives the full variable domain: DVKVTQSSRYLVKRTGEKVFLECVQDMDHENMFWYRQDPGLGLRLIYFSYDVKMKEKGDIPEGYSVSREKKERFSLILESASTNQTSMYLCASSRDHLQPQHFGDGTRLSIL.

V and J are TRBV11-3 and TRBJ2-7; D uncertain. This CDR3 contains 12 residues. Germline V gives CDR1 SGHNT, CDR2 YENEEA. Trimming left V 1 base short and J 5 bases short, with 6 bases between. DNA for the CDR3: TGTGCCAGCAGCTTAGTGGGAAACGAGCAGTACTTC. As protein: CASSLVGNEQYF.

This sequence joins TRBV27 and TRBJ2-1; the D gene is possibly TRBD2 (5 bases). The V gene's germline CDR1 is MNHEY and CDR2 SMNVEV (reference sequence). This CDR3 has 14 amino acids. Trimming took off 6 bases at V and 8 bases at J, with 17 bases between the two ends. The CDR3: CASRTDYHWDEQFF. The CDR3 bases are TGTGCCAGCAGGACCGACTACCACTGGGATGAGCAGTTCTTC.

The CDR3 sequence: CASSTGTAGTEAFF. In DNA form, the CDR3 reads TGTGCCAGCAGCACAGGGACAGCTGGCACTGAAGCTTTCTTT. The chain combines TRBV7-3 with TRBJ1-1, with TRBD1 matching over 7 bases. This CDR3 comprises 14 residues. CDR1 and CDR2 (germline): SGHTA, FQGTGA. V dropped 5 bases and J dropped 4; count of bases not matched to a gene: 7. The variable domain in full, completed from reference TRBV7-3 and TRBJ1-1, reads GAGVSQTPSNKVTEKGKYVELRCDPISGHTALYWYRQSLGQGPEFLIYFQGTGAADDSGLPNDRFFAVRPEGSVSTLKIQRTERGDSAVYLCASSTGTAGTEAFFGQGTRLTVV.

The chain uses TRBV7-9 and TRBJ2-6; D not certain. The length of the CDR3 is 15 residues. Per the germline V gene, CDR1 is SEHNR and CDR2 is FQNEAQ (reference sequence). The V and J ends lost 5 bases and 0 bases respectively, with 8 bases between them. The CDR3 nucleotides are TGTGCCAGCAGCCAACCCAGCTCTGGGGCCAACGTCCTGACTTTC. Translating gives CASSQPSSGANVLTF.

The chain employs TRBV5-4 and TRBJ2-5, with D possibly TRBD2 on 6 matching bases. Germline V gene sequence: CDR1 SGHNT, CDR2 YYREEE (reference sequence). The CDR3 has 16 residues. V lost 7 bases, J lost 0 bases, and 19 bases lay in between. The chain's CDR3 is CASHRRGGPYQETQYF. The CDR3 DNA reads as TGTGCCAGCCACAGGCGGGGAGGTCCGTACCAAGAGACCCAGTACTTC.

The chain couples TRBV7-9 to TRBJ1-1; 7 bases align to TRBD1. J was trimmed by 3 bases and V by 5 bases; bases with no gene match: 15. CDR1 is SEHNR, CDR2 FQNEAQ, per germline (reference sequence). The CDR3 loop spans 17 amino acids. In DNA, the CDR3 is TGTGCCAGCAGCACCCCCCCAGGGGGGGGCTACTACACTGAAGCTTTCTTT. Translating gives CASSTPPGGGYYTEAFF.

This clone showed up just a few times. The chain is built from TRBV5-1 and TRBJ2-7; the D gene is possibly TRBD1 (6 bases). The germline V and J ends were trimmed by 7 bases and 0 bases, with 8 bases remaining between them. CDR1 and CDR2 from the germline V gene are SGHRS and YFSETQ. The length of the CDR3 is 12 residues. The CDR3 sequence: CASGDTSYEQYF. The CDR3 DNA follows: TGCGCCAGCGGGGACACCTCCTACGAGCAGTACTTC.

The chain combines TRBV5-1 with TRBJ2-1; the D gene is possibly TRBD1 (8 bases). The CDR3 consists of 16 residues. Trimming shortened V by 4 bases and J by 0 bases, and 14 bases separated the two germline ends. Germline assignment: CDR1 SGHRS and CDR2 YFSETQ. In nucleotides, the CDR3 is TGCGCCAGCAGCCCACAGGGGGGGAGCTCCTACAATGAGCAGTTCTTC. Translating gives CASSPQGGSSYNEQFF.

The chain recombines TRBV30 with TRBJ2-7; D call uncertain. Germline values: CDR1 GTSNPN, CDR2 SVGIG (reference sequence). The CDR3 is 13 residues long. Trimming stripped 2 bases from V and 2 bases from J, with 10 bases between. CDR3 DNA: TGTGCCTGGAGTATGGGAACTACCTACGAGCAGTACTTC. Protein sequence: CAWSMGTTYEQYF.

In the case of this clone: Mismatch with germline at one junction end may stem from a read error. The chain couples TRBV6-5 to TRBJ1-2; no definite D call. This CDR3 has 15 residues. Germline V CDR1 and CDR2: MNHEY, SVGAGI. The DNA of the CDR3 is TGTGCCAGCCGTTATTCGGACGGAGACTCCTTAGGCTACACCTTC. Translating gives CASRYSDGDSLGYTF.

CDR3 residues: CAWTGFSYEQYF. For the CDR3, the DNA is TGTGCCTGGACAGGGTTCTCCTACGAGCAGTACTTC. This rearrangement joins TRBV30 to TRBJ2-7; TRBD1 is a possible D gene (5 bases). Germline V lookup: CDR1 GTSNPN, CDR2 SVGIG (reference sequence). The V gene lost 4 bases and the J gene lost 0 bases, with 7 bases spanning the gap. The CDR3 totals 12 residues.

The chain carries TRBV14 and TRBJ1-1; tentatively, D is TRBD1 (5 bases). Germline assignment: CDR1 SGHDN and CDR2 FVKESK. The CDR3 is 16 amino acids. The V and J ends lost 0 bases and 5 bases respectively, with 16 bases between them. CDR3 protein: CASSQDGAGQLTEAFF. The CDR3 coding sequence is TGTGCCAGCAGCCAAGACGGGGCCGGCCAACTTACTGAAGCTTTCTTT.

This clone was seen a single time. The CDR3, as DNA: TGCGCCAGCAGCCAAGATCTACAGACCTATCAGCCCCAGCATTTT. This codes for CASSQDLQTYQPQHF. The rearrangement joins TRBV4-3 to TRBJ1-5, with D uncertain. V was cut by 0 bases and J by 5 bases, with 11 bases left in between. CDR1 is LGHNA, CDR2 YSLEER, per germline. The CDR3 runs to 15 residues.

This chain links TRBV6-2 or TRBV6-3 with TRBJ2-7; D possibly corresponds to TRBD1 (5 bases). Trimming removed 4 bases at V and 2 bases at J, with 9 bases between. The CDR3 is 13 amino acids. The V gene's germline CDR1 is MNHEY and CDR2 SVGEGT. The chain's CDR3 is CASSSTVPYEQYF. CDR3 nucleotides: TGTGCCAGCAGTTCGACAGTACCCTACGAGCAGTACTTC.

This sequence joins TRBV7-2 and TRBJ1-1; possible D gene TRBD1, 6 bases. CDR3 size: 13 residues. CDR1 is SGHTA, CDR2 FQGNSA, per germline. V was trimmed by 5 bases and J by 3 bases, leaving 10 bases between them. The CDR3 DNA reads as TGTGCCAGCAGCGGACAGAGGGACACTGAAGCTTTCTTT. Protein product: CASSGQRDTEAFF. The complete variable domain, with remaining parts taken from reference TRBV7-2 and TRBJ1-1, reads GAGVSQSPSNKVTEKGKDVELRCDPISGHTALYWYRQSLGQGLEFLIYFQGNSAPDKSGLPSDRFSAERTGGSVSTLTIQRTQQEDSAVYLCASSGQRDTEAFFGQGTRLTVV.

The rearrangement joins TRBV7-8 to TRBJ2-3, with D maybe TRBD2 (6 bases). The V and J ends lost 4 bases and 2 bases respectively, with 16 bases between them. CDR3 length: 16 residues. From germline, CDR1 is SGHVS and CDR2 FQNEAQ. CDR3 residues: CASSSGLLPFTDTQYF. The CDR3 DNA reads TGTGCCAGCAGCTCGGGACTCCTACCCTTCACAGATACGCAGTATTTT.

The chain uses TRBV12-3 or TRBV12-4 and TRBJ1-1; D ambiguous. Trimming took 2 bases from V and 3 from J, leaving 4 bases between them. The CDR3 extends over 12 amino acids. The CDR3 nucleotides read TGTGCCAGCAGTTTAATTGACACTGAAGCTTTCTTT. Encoded protein: CASSLIDTEAFF.

This chain links TRBV2 with TRBJ1-6; possible D gene TRBD1, 5 bases. This CDR3 comprises 13 residues. Germline loops: CDR1 SNHLY, CDR2 FYNNEI. V was cut by 8 bases and J by 10 bases, with 15 bases left in between. The CDR3 loop reads CASLETAHSPLHF. The CDR3 nucleotides are TGTGCCAGCTTGGAGACAGCACACTCACCCCTCCACTTT. Drawing the rest from reference TRBV2 and TRBJ1-6, the complete variable domain is EPEVTQTPSHQVTQMGQEVILRCVPISNHLYFYWYRQILGQKVEFLVSFYNNEISEKSEIFDDQFSVERPDGSNFTLKIRSTKLEDSAMYFCASLETAHSPLHFGNGTRLTVT.

The chain uses TRBV6-2 or TRBV6-3 and TRBJ2-3, with 10 bases that match TRBD2. J gave up 4 bases and V 4 bases, and 14 bases lay outside the gene matches. Germline V gives CDR1 MNHEY, CDR2 SVGEGT. CDR3 length: 18 amino acids. CDR3 nucleotides: TGTGCCAGCAGTTTCCGCGCCCGGGCTAGCGGGAGAGCAGATACGCAGTATTTT. Its translation is CASSFRARASGRADTQYF.

The V and J genes are TRBV18 and TRBJ1-1, with TRBD1 identical over 8 bases. Trimming took 6 bases from V and 5 from J; bases not matched to a gene: 11. This CDR3 has 15 residues. Germline V gene sequence: CDR1 KGHSH, CDR2 LQKENI. The CDR3, as DNA: TGTGCCAGCTCTCTAGGGGGCAGGGGGCAAACTGAAGCTTTCTTT. Amino acid sequence: CASSLGGRGQTEAFF.

The rearrangement joins TRBV3-1 (or the pseudogene TRBV3-2) to TRBJ1-1; 8 positions agree with TRBD1. Germline V lookup: CDR1 LGHDT, CDR2 YNNKEL (reference sequence). The CDR3 is made up of 15 amino acids. After removal of 4 bases from V and 4 bases from J, the junction contained 8 bases not matched to a gene. For the CDR3, the DNA is TGTGCCAGCAGCCCGATGGACAGGGAGAGCACTGAAGCTTTCTTT. Protein product: CASSPMDRESTEAFF.

This chain uses TRBV7-6 with TRBJ1-5; 9 bases align to TRBD1. CDR3 length: 15 residues. Per germline, CDR1 SGHVS and CDR2 FNYEAQ. Trimming removed 1 base from V and 7 bases from J; junction bases left unmatched: 5. The CDR3 coding sequence is TGTGCCAGCAGCTTAGGGGGACAGGGCGGACAGCCCCAGCATTTT. This translates into CASSLGGQGGQPQHF.

The chain combines TRBV18 with TRBJ2-1; D call uncertain. The germline CDR1 and CDR2 sequences are KGHSH and LQKENI. Trimming took 3 bases from V and 9 from J, leaving 9 bases between them. The CDR3 has 12 residues. In DNA form, the CDR3 reads TGTGCCAGCTCACCCCCCGTGCCTGAGCAGTTCTTC. Its translation: CASSPPVPEQFF.

Notes on this clone: The sample holds other DNA sequences that translate to the same CDR3. The genes are TRBV30 and TRBJ2-7; the D gene is possibly TRBD2 (6 bases). The CDR3 runs to 14 residues. The germline V gene encodes CDR1 GTSNPN and CDR2 SVGIG (reference sequence). The V end was cut by 0 bases, the J end by 0 bases, with 9 bases between. Written as DNA, the CDR3 is TGTGCCTGGAGTGTTGGGGGGAGCTCCTACGAGCAGTACTTC. Protein: CAWSVGGSSYEQYF.

This sequence joins TRBV2 and TRBJ2-7; a possible D gene is TRBD2 (6 bases). Trimming removed 8 bases from V and 3 bases from J, with 14 bases in between. Germline CDR1 reads SNHLY; CDR2 reads FYNNEI. This CDR3 has 13 residues. The CDR3 region has the DNA TGTGCCAGCCGCGGAGGGAGCGACTACGAGCAGTACTTC. This sequence encodes CASRGGSDYEQYF.

The count of this clone is one. The rearrangement joins TRBV9 to TRBJ2-1, with D unresolved. The length of the CDR3 is 14 residues. Trimming took off 4 bases at V and 4 bases at J, with 12 bases between the two ends. Looked up from germline, CDR1 is SGDLS and CDR2 is YYNGEE. CDR3 DNA: TGTGCCAGCAGCACCCGGGCTGAATACAATGAGCAGTTCTTC. Protein sequence: CASSTRAEYNEQFF.

The V gene is TRBV7-3, the J gene TRBJ1-6; D is unresolved. Between the trimmed V and J ends, which lost 3 bases and 7 bases, there was a span of 4 bases. Looked up from germline, CDR1 is SGHTA and CDR2 is FQGTGA. The CDR3 has 12 residues. In DNA form, the CDR3 reads TGTGCCAGCAGCTTCCCGAATTCACCCCTCCACTTT. Protein sequence: CASSFPNSPLHF.